The entry that follows covers one T cell receptor (beta chain) sequence. This sample is part of a study of tumor and adjacent non-tumor tissue in lung cancer. No cell sorting was done before RNA was extracted from the tissue. Chemotherapy-naive patients with new lung cancer underwent thoracic surgery in China, August–late 2014. TCRbeta libraries were built with three rounds of nested PCR, modified from ARM-PCR. TCRdb re-called the multiplex PCR reads with MiXCR, one entry per CDR3 protein. The sample has over 130,000 distinct CDR3 sequences; around two thirds are singletons. Between the trimmed V and J ends, which lost 3 bases and 4 bases, there was a span of 19 bases. CDR1 is SGHRS, CDR2 YFSETQ, per germline. The CDR3 loop spans 16 amino acids.

The rearrangement links TRBV5-1 to TRBJ1-2; D uncertain. The source is a man in his fifties or sixties with small cell lung cancer. Sequences were obtained from lung tumor tissue. The CDR3 protein is CASSSEVSRVGYGYTF. Written as DNA, the CDR3 is TGCGCCAGCAGCTCGGAAGTTTCTAGGGTTGGCTATGGCTACACCTTC.